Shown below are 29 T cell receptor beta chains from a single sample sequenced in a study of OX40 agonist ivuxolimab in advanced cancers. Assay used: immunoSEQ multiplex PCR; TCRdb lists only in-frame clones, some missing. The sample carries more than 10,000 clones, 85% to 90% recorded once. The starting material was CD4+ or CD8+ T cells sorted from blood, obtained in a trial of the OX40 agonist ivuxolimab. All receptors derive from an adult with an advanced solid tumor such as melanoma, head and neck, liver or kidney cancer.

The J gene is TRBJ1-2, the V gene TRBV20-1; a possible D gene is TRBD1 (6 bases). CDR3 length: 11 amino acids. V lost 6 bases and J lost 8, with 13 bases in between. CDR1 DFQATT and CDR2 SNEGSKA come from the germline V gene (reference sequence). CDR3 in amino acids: CSAGRGEGYTF. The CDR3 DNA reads TGCAGTGCGGGCAGGGGAGAAGGCTACACCTTC.

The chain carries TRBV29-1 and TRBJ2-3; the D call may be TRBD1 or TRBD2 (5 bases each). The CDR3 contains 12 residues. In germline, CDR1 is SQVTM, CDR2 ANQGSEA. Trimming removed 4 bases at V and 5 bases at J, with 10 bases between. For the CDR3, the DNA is TGCAGCGTTGGGGTGGGGGTAGATACGCAGTATTTT. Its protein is CSVGVGVDTQYF.

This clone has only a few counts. Here the CDR3 reads CASNELAGEGEQFF. The CDR3 bases are TGCGCCAGCAACGAGCTAGCGGGAGAGGGTGAGCAGTTCTTC. This rearrangement joins TRBV10-2 to TRBJ2-1; 10 nucleotides align to TRBD2. The J segment lost 9 bases and the V segment lost 7 bases, leaving 9 bases of the junction unmatched. CDR1 is WSHSY and CDR2 is SAAADI in the germline V gene. The CDR3 sequence is 14 residues long.

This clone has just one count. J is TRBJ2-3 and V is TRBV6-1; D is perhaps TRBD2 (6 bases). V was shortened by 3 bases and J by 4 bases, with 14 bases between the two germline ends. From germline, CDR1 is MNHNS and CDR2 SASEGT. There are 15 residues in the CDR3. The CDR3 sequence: CASSDMGPGADTQYF. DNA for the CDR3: TGTGCCAGCAGTGATATGGGGCCGGGGGCAGATACGCAGTATTTT.

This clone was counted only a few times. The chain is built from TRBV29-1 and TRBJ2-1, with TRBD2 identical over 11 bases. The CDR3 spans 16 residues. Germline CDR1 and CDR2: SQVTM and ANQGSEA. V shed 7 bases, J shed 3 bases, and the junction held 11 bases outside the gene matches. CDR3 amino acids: CSGVTSGDFLYNEQFF. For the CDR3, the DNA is TGCAGCGGGGTGACTAGCGGGGATTTCCTCTACAATGAGCAGTTCTTC.

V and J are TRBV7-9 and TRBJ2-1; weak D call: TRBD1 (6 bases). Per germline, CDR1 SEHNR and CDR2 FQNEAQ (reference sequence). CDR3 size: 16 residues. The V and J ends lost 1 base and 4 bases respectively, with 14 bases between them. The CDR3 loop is CASSLVLTGPYNEQFF. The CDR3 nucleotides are TGTGCCAGCAGCTTAGTTCTGACAGGCCCGTACAATGAGCAGTTCTTC.

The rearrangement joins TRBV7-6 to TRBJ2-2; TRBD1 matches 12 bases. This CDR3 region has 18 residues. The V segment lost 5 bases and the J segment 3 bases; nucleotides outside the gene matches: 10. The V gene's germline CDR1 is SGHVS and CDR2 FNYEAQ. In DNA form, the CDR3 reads TGTGCCAGCAGCCTCCCGGGACAGGGGGCTCGGGACACCGGGGAGCTGTTTTTT. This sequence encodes CASSLPGQGARDTGELFF.

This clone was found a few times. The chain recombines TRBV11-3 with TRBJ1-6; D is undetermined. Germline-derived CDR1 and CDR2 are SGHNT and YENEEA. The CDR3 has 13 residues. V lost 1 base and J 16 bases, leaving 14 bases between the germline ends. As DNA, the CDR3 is TGTGCCAGCAGCTTAGGATCTATGGGTGTGCTCCACTTT. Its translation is CASSLGSMGVLHF.

The DNA of the CDR3 is TGTGCCAGCACCGGGACTAGCGGGAGTGTCGTTGCTGAGCAGTTCTTC. This sequence encodes CASTGTSGSVVAEQFF. The chain has TRBV2 and TRBJ2-1; 14 bases line up with TRBD2. From germline, CDR1 is SNHLY and CDR2 FYNNEI. The length of the CDR3 is 16 residues. V lost 7 bases and J lost 9; bases outside the gene matches: 11. Full variable domain (rest looked up from reference TRBV2 and TRBJ2-1): EPEVTQTPSHQVTQMGQEVILRCVPISNHLYFYWYRQILGQKVEFLVSFYNNEISEKSEIFDDQFSVERPDGSNFTLKIRSTKLEDSAMYFCASTGTSGSVVAEQFFGPGTRLTVL.

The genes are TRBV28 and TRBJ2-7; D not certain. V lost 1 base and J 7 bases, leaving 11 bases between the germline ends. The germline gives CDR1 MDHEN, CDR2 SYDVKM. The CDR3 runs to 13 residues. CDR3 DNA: TGTGCCAGCAGTTTATATACTCAATTGGAGCAGTACTTC. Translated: CASSLYTQLEQYF.

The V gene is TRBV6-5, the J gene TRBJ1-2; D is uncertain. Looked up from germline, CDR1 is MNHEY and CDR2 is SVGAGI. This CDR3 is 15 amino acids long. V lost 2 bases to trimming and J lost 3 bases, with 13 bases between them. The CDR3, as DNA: TGTGCCAGCAGTTACCGCCTTCCAAGGGACTATGGCTACACCTTC. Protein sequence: CASSYRLPRDYGYTF.

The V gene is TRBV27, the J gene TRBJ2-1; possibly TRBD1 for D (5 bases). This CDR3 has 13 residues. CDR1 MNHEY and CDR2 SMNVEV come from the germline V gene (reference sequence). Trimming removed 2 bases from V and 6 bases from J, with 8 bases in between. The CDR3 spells CASSLRQSNEQFF. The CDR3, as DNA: TGTGCCAGCAGTTTAAGACAGTCCAATGAGCAGTTCTTC.

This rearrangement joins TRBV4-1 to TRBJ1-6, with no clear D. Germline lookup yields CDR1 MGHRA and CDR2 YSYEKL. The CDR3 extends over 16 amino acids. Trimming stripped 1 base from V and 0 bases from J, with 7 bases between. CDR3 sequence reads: CASSQGGHSYNSPLHF. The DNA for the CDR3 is TGCGCCAGCAGCCAAGGCGGCCACTCCTATAATTCACCCCTCCACTTT.

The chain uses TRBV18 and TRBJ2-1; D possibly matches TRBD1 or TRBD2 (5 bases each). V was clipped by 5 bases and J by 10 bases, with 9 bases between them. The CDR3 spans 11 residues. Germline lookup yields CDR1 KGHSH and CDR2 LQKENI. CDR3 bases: TGTGCCAGCTCAGAGGGGTTGGAGCAGTTCTTC. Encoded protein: CASSEGLEQFF.

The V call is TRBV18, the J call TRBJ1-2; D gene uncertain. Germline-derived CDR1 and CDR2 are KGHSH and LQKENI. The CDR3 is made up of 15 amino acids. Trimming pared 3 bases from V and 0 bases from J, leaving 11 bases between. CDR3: CASSPGTSPNYGYTF. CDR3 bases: TGTGCCAGCTCACCCGGTACAAGTCCTAACTATGGCTACACCTTC.

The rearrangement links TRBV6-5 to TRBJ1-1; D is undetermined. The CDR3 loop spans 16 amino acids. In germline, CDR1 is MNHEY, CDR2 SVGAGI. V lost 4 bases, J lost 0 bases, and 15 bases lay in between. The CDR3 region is CASSSFGRLMNTEAFF. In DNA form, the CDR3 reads TGTGCCAGCAGTTCTTTCGGACGGTTAATGAACACTGAAGCTTTCTTT.

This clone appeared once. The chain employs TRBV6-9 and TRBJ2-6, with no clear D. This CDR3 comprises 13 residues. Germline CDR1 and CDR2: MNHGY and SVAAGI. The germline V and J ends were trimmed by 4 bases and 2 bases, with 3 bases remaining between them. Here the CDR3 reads CASSLTGANVLTF. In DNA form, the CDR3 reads TGTGCCAGCAGTTTAACTGGGGCCAACGTCCTGACTTTC.

CDR3 coding DNA: TGTGCCAGTAGTATGGCCGGGGGCACTGAAGCTTTCTTT. Translated, it gives CASSMAGGTEAFF. The chain has TRBV19 and TRBJ1-1; D is possibly TRBD1 (5 bases). Trimming left V 3 bases short and J 4 bases short, with 9 bases between. The CDR3 length is 13 residues. Germline loops: CDR1 LNHDA, CDR2 SQIVND (reference sequence).

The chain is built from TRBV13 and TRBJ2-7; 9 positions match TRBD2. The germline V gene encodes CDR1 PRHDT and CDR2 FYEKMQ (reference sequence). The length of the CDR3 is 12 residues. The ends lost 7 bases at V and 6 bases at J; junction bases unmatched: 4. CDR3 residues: CASKTSGAEQYF. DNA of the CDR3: TGTGCCAGCAAGACTAGCGGAGCCGAGCAGTACTTC.

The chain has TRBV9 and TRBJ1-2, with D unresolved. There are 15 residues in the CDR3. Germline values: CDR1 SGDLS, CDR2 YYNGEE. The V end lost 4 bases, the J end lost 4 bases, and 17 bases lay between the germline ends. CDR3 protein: CASSTGPPPGYGYTF. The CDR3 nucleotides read TGTGCCAGCAGCACCGGACCTCCTCCTGGCTATGGCTACACCTTC.

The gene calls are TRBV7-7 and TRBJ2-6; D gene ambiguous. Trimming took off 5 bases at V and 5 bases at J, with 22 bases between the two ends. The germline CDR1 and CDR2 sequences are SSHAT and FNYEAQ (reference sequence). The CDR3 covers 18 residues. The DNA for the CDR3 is TGTGCCAGCAGCAGGCTCCTAGTGCCACAAAGTCGGGCCAACGTCCTGACTTTC. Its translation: CASSRLLVPQSRANVLTF.

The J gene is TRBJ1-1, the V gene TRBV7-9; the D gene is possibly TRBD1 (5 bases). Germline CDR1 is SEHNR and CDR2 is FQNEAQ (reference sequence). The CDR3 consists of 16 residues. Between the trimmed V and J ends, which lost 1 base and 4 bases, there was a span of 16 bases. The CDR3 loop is CASSLVIQGLGTEAFF. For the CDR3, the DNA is TGTGCCAGCAGCTTAGTGATCCAGGGCTTGGGCACTGAAGCTTTCTTT.

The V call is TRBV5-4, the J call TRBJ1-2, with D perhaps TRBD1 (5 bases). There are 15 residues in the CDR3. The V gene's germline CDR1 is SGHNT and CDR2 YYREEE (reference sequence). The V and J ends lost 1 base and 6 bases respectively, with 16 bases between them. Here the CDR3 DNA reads TGTGCCAGCAGCTTGTGGGGAGCAGGGAGTCATGGCTACACCTTC. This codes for CASSLWGAGSHGYTF.

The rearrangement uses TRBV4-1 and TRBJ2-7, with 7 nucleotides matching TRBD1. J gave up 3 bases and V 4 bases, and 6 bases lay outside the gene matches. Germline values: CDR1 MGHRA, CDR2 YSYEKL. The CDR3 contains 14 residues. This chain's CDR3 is CASSPPGTVYEQYF. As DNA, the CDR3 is TGCGCCAGCAGCCCTCCCGGGACAGTCTACGAGCAGTACTTC.

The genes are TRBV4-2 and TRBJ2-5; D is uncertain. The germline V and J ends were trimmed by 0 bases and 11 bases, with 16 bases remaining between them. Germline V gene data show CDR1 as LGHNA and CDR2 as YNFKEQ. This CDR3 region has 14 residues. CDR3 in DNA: TGTGCCAGCAGCCAAGATAGTCCCAGAGATGAGCAGTACTTC. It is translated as CASSQDSPRDEQYF.

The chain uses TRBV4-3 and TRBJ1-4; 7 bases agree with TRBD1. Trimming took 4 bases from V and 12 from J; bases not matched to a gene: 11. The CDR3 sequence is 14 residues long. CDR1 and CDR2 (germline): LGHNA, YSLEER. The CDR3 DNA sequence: TGCGCCAGCAGCCCACAGGGGTTAGGGGTACAACTGTTTTTT. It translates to CASSPQGLGVQLFF.

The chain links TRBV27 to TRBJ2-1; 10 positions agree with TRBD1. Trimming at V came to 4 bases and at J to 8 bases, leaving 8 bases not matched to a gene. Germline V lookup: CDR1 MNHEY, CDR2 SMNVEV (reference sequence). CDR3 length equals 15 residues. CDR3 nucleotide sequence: TGTGCCAGCAGTTCGCCGGGACAGGGGCTCGATGAGCAGTTCTTC. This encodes CASSSPGQGLDEQFF.

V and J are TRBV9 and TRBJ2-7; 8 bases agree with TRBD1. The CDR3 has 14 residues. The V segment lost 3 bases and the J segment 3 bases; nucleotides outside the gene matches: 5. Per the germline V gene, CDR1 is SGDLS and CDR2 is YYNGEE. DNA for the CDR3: TGTGCCAGCAGCGCCGGACAGGGAGACTACGAGCAGTACTTC. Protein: CASSAGQGDYEQYF. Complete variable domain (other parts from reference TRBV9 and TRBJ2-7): DSGVTQTPKHLITATGQRVTLRCSPRSGDLSVYWYQQSLDQGLQFLIQYYNGEERAKGNILERFSAQQFPDLHSELNLSSLELGDSALYFCASSAGQGDYEQYFGPGTRLTVT.

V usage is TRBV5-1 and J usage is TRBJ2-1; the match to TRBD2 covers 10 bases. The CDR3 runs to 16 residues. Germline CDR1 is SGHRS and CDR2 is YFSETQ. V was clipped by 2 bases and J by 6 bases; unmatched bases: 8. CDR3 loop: CASSFSASGSFNEQFF. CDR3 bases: TGCGCCAGCAGCTTTTCTGCTAGCGGGAGTTTCAATGAGCAGTTCTTC.